This TCR beta chain emerged from a study of blood T cell repertoires in COVID-19. Looking at the study overall: Sites across the United States, Italy and Spain contributed samples from acute and convalescent COVID-19.

This clone was picked up a small number of times. The study recruited people aged about 18 to 95 years across around 24 US areas. Two negative PCRs, clearance, or symptom resolution were required of recovered Cohort 3 donors. This CDR3 has 13 residues. Trimming left V 0 bases short and J 3 bases short, with 8 bases between. The germline V gene encodes CDR1 GTSNPN and CDR2 SVGIG (reference sequence). In the original processing: Reference gene primers were amplified, and this amplification served to estimate nucleated cell counts. Repertoires were generated with immunoSEQ multiplex PCR, while TCRdb's copy carries only in-frame clones and drops some. D and trimming come from the DNA, and the V and J calls and clone size come from that table. This repertoire shows fewer than 200,000 clones, 88% found once; its top ten account for roughly 10%.

Source material: PBMCs or T cells enriched from blood (not recorded which). The J gene is TRBJ1-1, the V gene TRBV30; D is unresolved. This TCR came from a woman between 18 and 29 years old who had recovered from COVID-19. CDR3 nucleotide sequence: TGTGCCTGGAGTGTAGAGGAACACACTGAAGCTTTCTTT. Translated: CAWSVEEHTEAFF.